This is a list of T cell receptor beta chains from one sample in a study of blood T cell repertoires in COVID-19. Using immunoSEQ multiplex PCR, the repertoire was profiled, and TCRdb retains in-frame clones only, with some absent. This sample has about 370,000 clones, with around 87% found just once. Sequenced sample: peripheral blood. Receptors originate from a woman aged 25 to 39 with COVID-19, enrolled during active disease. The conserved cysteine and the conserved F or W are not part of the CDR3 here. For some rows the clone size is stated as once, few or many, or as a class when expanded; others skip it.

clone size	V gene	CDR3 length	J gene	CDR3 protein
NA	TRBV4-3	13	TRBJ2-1	ASSPTSGSQNEQF
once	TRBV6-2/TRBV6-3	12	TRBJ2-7	ASSYVRSTYEQY
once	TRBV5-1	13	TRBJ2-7	ASSLEGGFSYEQY
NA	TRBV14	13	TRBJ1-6	ASSQDLLGSSPLH
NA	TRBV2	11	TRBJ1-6	ASSEAAQTPLH
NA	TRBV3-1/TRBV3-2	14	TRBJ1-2	ASSPLGDRKNYGYT
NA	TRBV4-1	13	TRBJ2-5	ASSQAATVQETQY
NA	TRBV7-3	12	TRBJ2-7	ASSTQGLSDEQY
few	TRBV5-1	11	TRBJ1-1	ASSLQGNTEAF
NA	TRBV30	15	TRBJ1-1	AWSPRDRKFLNTEAF
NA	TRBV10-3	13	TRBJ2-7	AISDVGGSSYEQY
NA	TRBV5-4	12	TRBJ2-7	ASSPGTGAYEQY
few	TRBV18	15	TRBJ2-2	ASSPRSLAGVAGELF
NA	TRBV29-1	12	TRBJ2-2	SVEQNRGTGELF
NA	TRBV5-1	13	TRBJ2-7	ASSPIRAGRNEQY
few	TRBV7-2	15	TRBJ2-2	ASTTRVRLAHTGELF
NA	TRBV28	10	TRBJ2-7	ASSIGAAEQY
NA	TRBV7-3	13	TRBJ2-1	ASSLTGGTYNEQF
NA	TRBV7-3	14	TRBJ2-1	ASSLSLAGGRNEQF
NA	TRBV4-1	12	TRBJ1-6	ASSTTENNSPLH
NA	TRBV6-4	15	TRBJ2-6	ASSAGTSGSGANVLT
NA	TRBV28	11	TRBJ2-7	ASSSGVLGEQY
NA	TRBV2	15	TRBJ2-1	ASSRRDLAGDGNEQF
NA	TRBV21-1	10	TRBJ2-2	ASIERTGELF
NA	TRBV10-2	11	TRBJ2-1	ASTESDYNEQF
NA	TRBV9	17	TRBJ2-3	ASSHPLTSVHHPTDTQY
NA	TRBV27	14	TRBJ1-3	ASSFRRDTVGNTIY
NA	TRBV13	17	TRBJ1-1	ASSSIPPRDRGLNTEAF
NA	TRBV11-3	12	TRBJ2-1	ASSLVGIEGEQF
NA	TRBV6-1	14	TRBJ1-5	ASSVFRTGGNQPQH
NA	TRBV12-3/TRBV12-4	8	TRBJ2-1	ASGGHEQF
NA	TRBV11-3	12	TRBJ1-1	ASSAGQQNTEAF
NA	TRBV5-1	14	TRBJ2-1	ASSPPLAGGDNEQF
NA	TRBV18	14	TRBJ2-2	ASSPLPPPVTGELF
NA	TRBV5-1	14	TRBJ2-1	ASSLVPGGLYNEQF
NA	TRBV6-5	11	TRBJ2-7	ASSIRSGEEQY
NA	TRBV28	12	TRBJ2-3	ASSLRRGTDTQY
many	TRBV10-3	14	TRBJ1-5	AISDSQGASNQPQH
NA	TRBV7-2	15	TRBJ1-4	ASSYLRGRGTNEKLF
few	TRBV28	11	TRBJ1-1	ASSLSVNTEAF
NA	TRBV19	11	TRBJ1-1	ASRRRQATEAF
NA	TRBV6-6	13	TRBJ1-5	ASSYSGRGNQPQH
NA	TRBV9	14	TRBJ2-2	ASSPSLAANTGELF
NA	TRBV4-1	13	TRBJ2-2	ASSQALGDTGELF
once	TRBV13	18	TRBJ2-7	ASSLGRGGRRLAGVYEQY
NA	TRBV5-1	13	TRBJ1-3	ASSLVGDSGNTIY
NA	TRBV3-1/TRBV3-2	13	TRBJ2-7	ASSYGTGAGYEQY
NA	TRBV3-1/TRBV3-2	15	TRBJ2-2	ASSQAMGLGGAGELF
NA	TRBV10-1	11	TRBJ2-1	ASSESFHDEQF
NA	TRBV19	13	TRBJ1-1	ASSIGYQGNTEAF
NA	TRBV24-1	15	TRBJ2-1	ATSDSNPTGGKNEQF
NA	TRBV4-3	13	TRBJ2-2	ASSQGTGNTGELF
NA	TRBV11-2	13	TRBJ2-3	ASSRTPSLGDTQY
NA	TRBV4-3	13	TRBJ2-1	ASSPVGGSYNEQF
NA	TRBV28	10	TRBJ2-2	ASSLNTGELF